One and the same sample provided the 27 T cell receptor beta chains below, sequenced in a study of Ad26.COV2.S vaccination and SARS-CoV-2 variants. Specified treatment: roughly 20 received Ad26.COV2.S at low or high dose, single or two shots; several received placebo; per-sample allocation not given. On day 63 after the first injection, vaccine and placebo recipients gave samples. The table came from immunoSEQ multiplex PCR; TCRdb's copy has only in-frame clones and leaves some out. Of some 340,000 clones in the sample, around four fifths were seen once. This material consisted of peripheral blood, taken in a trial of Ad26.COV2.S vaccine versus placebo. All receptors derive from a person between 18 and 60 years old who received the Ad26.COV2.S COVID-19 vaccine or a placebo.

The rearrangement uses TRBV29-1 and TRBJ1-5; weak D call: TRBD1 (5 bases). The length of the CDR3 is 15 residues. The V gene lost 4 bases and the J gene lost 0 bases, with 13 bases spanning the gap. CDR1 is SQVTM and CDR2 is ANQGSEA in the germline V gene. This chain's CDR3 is CSVVEGLDSNQPQHF. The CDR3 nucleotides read TGCAGCGTTGTCGAGGGGCTGGATAGCAATCAGCCCCAGCATTTT.

CDR3 sequence: CASSQDAADEQFF. CDR3 DNA sequence: TGCGCCAGCAGCCAAGATGCAGCTGATGAGCAGTTCTTC. The chain employs TRBV4-1 and TRBJ2-1; D is uncertain. The germline V and J ends were trimmed by 0 bases and 8 bases, with 8 bases remaining between them. The CDR3 runs to 13 residues. The V gene's germline CDR1 is MGHRA and CDR2 YSYEKL.

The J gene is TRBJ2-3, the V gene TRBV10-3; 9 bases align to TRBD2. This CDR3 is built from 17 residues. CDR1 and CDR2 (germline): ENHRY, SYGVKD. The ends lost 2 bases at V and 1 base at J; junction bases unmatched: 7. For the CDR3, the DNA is TGTGCCATCAGTGAGAGGGGGGCTAGCGGGGGCACAGATACGCAGTATTTT. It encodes CAISERGASGGTDTQYF.

The CDR3 DNA reads as TGTGCCACGACGGACAGGGATATCTATGGCTACACCTTC. The encoded protein is CATTDRDIYGYTF. The chain carries TRBV28 and TRBJ1-2; 8 bases align to TRBD1. The CDR3 contains 13 residues. V lost 10 bases to trimming and J lost 4 bases; unmatched junction nucleotides: 8. Germline-derived CDR1 and CDR2 are MDHEN and SYDVKM.

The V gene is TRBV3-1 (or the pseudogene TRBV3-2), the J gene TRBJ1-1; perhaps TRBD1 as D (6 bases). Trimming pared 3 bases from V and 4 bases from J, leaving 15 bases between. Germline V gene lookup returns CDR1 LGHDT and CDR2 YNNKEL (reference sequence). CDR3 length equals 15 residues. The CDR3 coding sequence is TGTGCCAGCAGCCAGGGGAGGCAGGGGAGCACTGAAGCTTTCTTT. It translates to CASSQGRQGSTEAFF.

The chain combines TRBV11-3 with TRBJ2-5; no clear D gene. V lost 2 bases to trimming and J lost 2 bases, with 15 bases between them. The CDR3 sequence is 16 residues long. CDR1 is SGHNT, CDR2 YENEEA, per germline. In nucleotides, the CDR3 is TGTGCCAGCAGCTTAAGGGTGTCGGGTTTTCAAGAGACCCAGTACTTC. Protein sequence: CASSLRVSGFQETQYF.

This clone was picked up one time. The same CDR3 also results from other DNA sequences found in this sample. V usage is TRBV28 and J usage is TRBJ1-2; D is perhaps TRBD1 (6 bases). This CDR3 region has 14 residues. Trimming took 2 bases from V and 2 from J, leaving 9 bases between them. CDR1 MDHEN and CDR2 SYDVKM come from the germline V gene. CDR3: CASSLRQANYGYTF. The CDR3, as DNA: TGTGCCAGCAGTTTAAGACAGGCCAACTATGGCTACACCTTC.

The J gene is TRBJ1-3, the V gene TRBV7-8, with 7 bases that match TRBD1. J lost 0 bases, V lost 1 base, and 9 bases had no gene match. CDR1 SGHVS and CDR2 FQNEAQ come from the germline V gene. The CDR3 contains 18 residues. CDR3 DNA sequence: TGTGCCAGCAGCTTAGGGCGGTGGACAGGCCTCTCTGGAAACACCATATATTTT. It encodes CASSLGRWTGLSGNTIYF.

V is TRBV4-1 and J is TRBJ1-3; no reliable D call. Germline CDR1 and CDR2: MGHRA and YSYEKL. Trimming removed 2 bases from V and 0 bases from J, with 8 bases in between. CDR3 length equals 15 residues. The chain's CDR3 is CASSQTYSSGNTIYF. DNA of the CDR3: TGCGCCAGCAGCCAAACGTACAGCTCTGGAAACACCATATATTTT.

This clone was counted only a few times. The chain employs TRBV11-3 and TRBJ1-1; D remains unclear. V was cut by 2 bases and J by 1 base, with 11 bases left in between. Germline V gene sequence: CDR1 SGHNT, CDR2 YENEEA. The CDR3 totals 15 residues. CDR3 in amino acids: CASSLFATKNTEAFF. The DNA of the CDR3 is TGTGCCAGCAGCTTATTCGCGACAAAGAACACTGAAGCTTTCTTT.

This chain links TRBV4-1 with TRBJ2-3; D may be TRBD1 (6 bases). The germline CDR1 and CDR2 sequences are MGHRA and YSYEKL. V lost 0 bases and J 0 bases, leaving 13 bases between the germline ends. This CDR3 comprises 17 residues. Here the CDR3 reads CASSQDPPGESTDTQYF. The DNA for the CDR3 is TGCGCCAGCAGCCAAGATCCGCCAGGGGAGAGCACAGATACGCAGTATTTT.

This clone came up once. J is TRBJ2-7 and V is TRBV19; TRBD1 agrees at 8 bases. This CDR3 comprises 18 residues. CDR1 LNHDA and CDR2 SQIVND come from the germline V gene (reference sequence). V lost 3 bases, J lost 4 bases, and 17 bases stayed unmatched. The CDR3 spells CASSIKLSVGTGAYEQYF. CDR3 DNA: TGTGCCAGTAGTATTAAATTGAGTGTGGGGACAGGAGCATACGAGCAGTACTTC.

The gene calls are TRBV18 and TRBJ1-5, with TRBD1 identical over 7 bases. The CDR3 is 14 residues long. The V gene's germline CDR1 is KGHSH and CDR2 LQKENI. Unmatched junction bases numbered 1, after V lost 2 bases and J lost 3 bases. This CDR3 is CASSPDRDNQPQHF. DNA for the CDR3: TGTGCCAGCTCACCAGACAGGGACAATCAGCCCCAGCATTTT.

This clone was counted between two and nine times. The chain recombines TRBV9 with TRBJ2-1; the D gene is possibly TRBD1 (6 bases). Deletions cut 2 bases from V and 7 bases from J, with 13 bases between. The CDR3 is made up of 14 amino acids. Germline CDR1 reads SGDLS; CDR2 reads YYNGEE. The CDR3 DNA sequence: TGTGCCAGCAGCGTCAGGGGATATAGTAATGAGCAGTTCTTC. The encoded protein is CASSVRGYSNEQFF. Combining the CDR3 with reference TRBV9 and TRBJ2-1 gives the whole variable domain DSGVTQTPKHLITATGQRVTLRCSPRSGDLSVYWYQQSLDQGLQFLIQYYNGEERAKGNILERFSAQQFPDLHSELNLSSLELGDSALYFCASSVRGYSNEQFFGPGTRLTVL.

In DNA, the CDR3 is TGTGCCAGCAGTTTCGCAGGGGCCCTGTATAGCAATCAGCCCCAGCATTTT. Translation gives CASSFAGALYSNQPQHF. This chain links TRBV27 with TRBJ1-5; a weak D match, TRBD1 (6 bases). Trimming took off 3 bases at V and 0 bases at J, with 15 bases between the two ends. The CDR3 consists of 17 residues. Germline V lookup: CDR1 MNHEY, CDR2 SMNVEV (reference sequence).

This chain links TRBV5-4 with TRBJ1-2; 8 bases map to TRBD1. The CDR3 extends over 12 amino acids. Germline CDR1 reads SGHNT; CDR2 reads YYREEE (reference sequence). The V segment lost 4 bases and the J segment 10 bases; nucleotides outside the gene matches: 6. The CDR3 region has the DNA TGTGCCAGCAGCCTGGACAGGGTGATCTACACCTTC. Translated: CASSLDRVIYTF.

The CDR3 coding sequence is TGTGCCAGCAGCGCCCGGACTAGCGGGGGGGCCGGTCCCCCAGATACGCAGTATTTT. This sequence encodes CASSARTSGGAGPPDTQYF. This rearrangement joins TRBV9 to TRBJ2-3; 15 nucleotides agree with TRBD2. V lost 3 bases to trimming and J lost 4 bases; unmatched junction nucleotides: 12. In germline, CDR1 is SGDLS, CDR2 YYNGEE. The CDR3 is 19 residues long.

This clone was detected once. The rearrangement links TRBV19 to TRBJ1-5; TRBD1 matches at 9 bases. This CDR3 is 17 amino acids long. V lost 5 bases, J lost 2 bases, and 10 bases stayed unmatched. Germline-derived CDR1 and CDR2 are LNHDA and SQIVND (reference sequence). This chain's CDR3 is CASSSITGGVGNQPQHF. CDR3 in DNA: TGTGCCAGTAGTTCCATCACAGGGGGCGTCGGCAATCAGCCCCAGCATTTT.

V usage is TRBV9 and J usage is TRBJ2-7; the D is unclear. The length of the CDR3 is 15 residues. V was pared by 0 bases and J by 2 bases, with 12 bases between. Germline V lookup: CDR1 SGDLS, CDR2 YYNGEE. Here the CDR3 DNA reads TGTGCCAGCAGCGTAGAGGCGGCCGTACCCTACGAGCAGTACTTC. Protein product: CASSVEAAVPYEQYF.

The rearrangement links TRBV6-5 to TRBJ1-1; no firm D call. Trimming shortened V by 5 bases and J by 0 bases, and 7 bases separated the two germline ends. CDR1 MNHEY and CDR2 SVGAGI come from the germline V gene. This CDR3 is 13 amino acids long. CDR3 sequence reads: CASSIEVNTEAFF. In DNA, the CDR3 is TGTGCCAGCAGTATAGAAGTGAACACTGAAGCTTTCTTT.

Here the CDR3 reads CASSLGQGAINEQFF. CDR3 bases: TGTGCCAGCAGCTTAGGACAGGGGGCAATCAATGAGCAGTTCTTC. The chain carries TRBV11-2 and TRBJ2-1, with 10 bases that match TRBD1. The CDR3 totals 15 residues. Germline CDR1 SGHAT, CDR2 FQNNGV. With 1 base clipped from V and 6 bases from J, the junction kept 3 bases outside the gene matches.

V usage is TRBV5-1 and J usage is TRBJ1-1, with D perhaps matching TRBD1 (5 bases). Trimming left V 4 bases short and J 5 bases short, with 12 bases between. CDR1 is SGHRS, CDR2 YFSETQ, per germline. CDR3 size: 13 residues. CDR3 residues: CASSIKEGTEAFF. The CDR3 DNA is TGCGCCAGCAGCATAAAGGAGGGGACTGAAGCTTTCTTT.

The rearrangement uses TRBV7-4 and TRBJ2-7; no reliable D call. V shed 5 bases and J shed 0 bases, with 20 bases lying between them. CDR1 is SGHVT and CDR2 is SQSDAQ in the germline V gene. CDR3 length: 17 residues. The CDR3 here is CASSPPQRGRSSYEQYF. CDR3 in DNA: TGTGCCAGCAGCCCCCCGCAAAGAGGTAGGAGCTCCTACGAGCAGTACTTC. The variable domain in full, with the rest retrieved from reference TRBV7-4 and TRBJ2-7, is GAGVSQSPRYKVAKRGRDVALRCDSISGHVTLYWYRQTLGQGSEVLTYSQSDAQRDKSGRPSGRFSAERPERSVSTLKIQRTEQGDSAVYLCASSPPQRGRSSYEQYFGPGTRLTVT.

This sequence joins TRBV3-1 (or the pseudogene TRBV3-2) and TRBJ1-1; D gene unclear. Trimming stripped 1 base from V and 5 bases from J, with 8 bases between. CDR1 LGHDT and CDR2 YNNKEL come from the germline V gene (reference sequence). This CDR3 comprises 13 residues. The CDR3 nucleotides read TGTGCCAGCAGCCAAGGGGTGTGGACTGAAGCTTTCTTT. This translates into CASSQGVWTEAFF.

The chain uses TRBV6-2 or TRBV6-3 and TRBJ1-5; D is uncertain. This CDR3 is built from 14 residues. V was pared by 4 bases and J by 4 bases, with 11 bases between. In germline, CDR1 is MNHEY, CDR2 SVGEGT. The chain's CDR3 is CASSFRAVNQPQHF. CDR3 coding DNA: TGTGCCAGCAGTTTTCGGGCGGTGAATCAGCCCCAGCATTTT.

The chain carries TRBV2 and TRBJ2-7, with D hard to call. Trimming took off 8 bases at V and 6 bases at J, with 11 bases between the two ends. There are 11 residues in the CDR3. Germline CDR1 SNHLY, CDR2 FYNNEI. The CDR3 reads CASSQWGEQYF. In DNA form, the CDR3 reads TGTGCCAGCTCCCAATGGGGCGAGCAGTACTTC.

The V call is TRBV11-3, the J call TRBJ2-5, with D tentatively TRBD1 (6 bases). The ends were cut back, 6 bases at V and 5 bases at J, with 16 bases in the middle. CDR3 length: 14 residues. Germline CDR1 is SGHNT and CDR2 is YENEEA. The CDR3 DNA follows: TGTGCCAGCAGAACCAGGGGTGGACAGGAGACCCAGTACTTC. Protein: CASRTRGGQETQYF.